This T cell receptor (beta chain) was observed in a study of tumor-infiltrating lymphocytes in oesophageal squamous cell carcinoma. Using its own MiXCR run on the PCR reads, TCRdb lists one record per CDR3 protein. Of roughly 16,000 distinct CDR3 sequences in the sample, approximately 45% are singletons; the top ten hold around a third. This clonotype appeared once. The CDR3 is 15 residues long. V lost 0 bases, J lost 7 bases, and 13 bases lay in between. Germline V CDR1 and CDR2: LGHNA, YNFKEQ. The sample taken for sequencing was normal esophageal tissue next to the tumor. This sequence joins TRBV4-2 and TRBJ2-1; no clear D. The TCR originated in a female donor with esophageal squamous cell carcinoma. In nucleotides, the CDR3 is TGTGCCAGCAGCCAAGAGGTGAAGGCAGCAAATGAGCAGTTCTTC. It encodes CASSQEVKAANEQFF.